One and the same sample provided the 19 T cell receptor beta chains below, sequenced in a study of T cell responses to AZD1222 COVID-19 vaccine. Method: immunoSEQ multiplex PCR; TCRdb's copy keeps in-frame clones and lacks some. This sample has some 120,000 clones, with 70% to 90% found just once. Sequencing used peripheral blood, obtained on day 0 of AZD1222 vaccination. The receptor source for this set is an adult in good health.

This rearrangement joins TRBV28 to TRBJ1-5; D is perhaps TRBD1 (5 bases). Germline V gene sequence: CDR1 MDHEN, CDR2 SYDVKM. Trimming removed 8 bases from V and 9 bases from J, with 23 bases in between. The CDR3 has 15 amino acids. The CDR3 sequence: CASLGGDQKARPQHF. In DNA, the CDR3 is TGTGCCAGCCTTGGGGGGGACCAAAAGGCCCGGCCCCAGCATTTT.

The chain uses TRBV7-8 and TRBJ1-6; D unresolved. The CDR3 has 16 residues. The germline V gene encodes CDR1 SGHVS and CDR2 FQNEAQ. Between the trimmed V and J ends, which lost 1 base and 3 bases, there was a span of 10 bases. The CDR3 coding sequence is TGTGCCAGCAGCTTAGTCGTCAGTAACTATAATTCACCCCTCCACTTT. The encoded protein is CASSLVVSNYNSPLHF.

This chain links TRBV7-6 with TRBJ2-2; 7 bases align to TRBD1. With 5 bases clipped from V and 3 bases from J, the junction kept 6 bases outside the gene matches. Germline V lookup: CDR1 SGHVS, CDR2 FNYEAQ. The CDR3 has 15 amino acids. CDR3 region: CASSITGQYTGELFF. Written as DNA, the CDR3 is TGTGCCAGCAGCATCACGGGACAGTACACCGGGGAGCTGTTTTTT.

CDR3 sequence reads: CASNYEQYF. The DNA of the CDR3 is TGTGCCAGCAACTACGAGCAGTACTTC. The rearrangement uses TRBV25-1 and TRBJ2-7, with D hard to call. This CDR3 is 9 amino acids long. V dropped 7 bases and J dropped 3 bases, with 1 base sitting between them. Per the germline V gene, CDR1 is MGHDK and CDR2 is SYGVNS.

The V gene is TRBV3-1 (or the pseudogene TRBV3-2), the J gene TRBJ1-4; 7 bases are shared with TRBD1. With V trimmed by 0 bases and J by 3 bases, 4 bases remained unmatched. Germline CDR1 LGHDT, CDR2 YNNKEL (reference sequence). The CDR3 loop spans 16 amino acids. The CDR3 region is CASSQDRQGPNEKLFF. The CDR3 DNA sequence: TGTGCCAGCAGCCAAGATCGACAGGGCCCTAATGAAAAACTGTTTTTT.

The chain joins TRBV4-2 to TRBJ2-6, with 7 positions matching TRBD2. The CDR3 sequence is 21 residues long. V lost 3 bases, J lost 0 bases, and 17 bases stayed unmatched. Germline V gives CDR1 LGHNA, CDR2 YNFKEQ. In DNA, the CDR3 is TGTGCCAGCAGCCACGGGACGACCCCTGTGGGGGGGGACTCTGGGGCCAACGTCCTGACTTTC. Amino acid sequence: CASSHGTTPVGGDSGANVLTF.

The rearrangement joins TRBV9 to TRBJ2-5; 10 bases are shared with TRBD2. The germline gives CDR1 SGDLS, CDR2 YYNGEE. The CDR3 extends over 19 amino acids. V shed 0 bases, J shed 2 bases, and the junction held 13 bases outside the gene matches. CDR3 sequence reads: CASSVATVGSGREQETQYF. CDR3 sequence (DNA): TGTGCCAGCAGCGTAGCTACGGTCGGGAGCGGGAGGGAACAAGAGACCCAGTACTTC.

The chain employs TRBV28 and TRBJ2-6; D is perhaps TRBD1 (5 bases). The CDR3 spans 17 residues. CDR1 and CDR2 (germline): MDHEN, SYDVKM. V lost 7 bases and J 3 bases, leaving 19 bases between the germline ends. The CDR3: CASTSGDRGGGANVLTF. DNA of the CDR3: TGTGCCAGCACCTCCGGAGATAGGGGTGGTGGGGCCAACGTCCTGACTTTC.

The chain carries TRBV10-2 and TRBJ2-1, with TRBD2 matching over 9 bases. Germline V gene data show CDR1 as WSHSY and CDR2 as SAAADI. This CDR3 region has 14 residues. With V trimmed by 3 bases and J by 7 bases, 4 bases remained unmatched. The CDR3 bases are TGCGCCAGCAGTGATCGCGGGAGGGGGAATGAGCAGTTCTTC. Translating it yields CASSDRGRGNEQFF.

This clone was counted a single time. The genes are TRBV11-2 and TRBJ1-1; no clear D. V was shortened by 5 bases and J by 4 bases, with 11 bases between the two germline ends. The length of the CDR3 is 13 residues. Per germline, CDR1 SGHAT and CDR2 FQNNGV. CDR3 loop: CASSPTGGTEAFF. The CDR3 region has the DNA TGTGCCAGCAGCCCAACCGGTGGCACTGAAGCTTTCTTT.

The V call is TRBV28, the J call TRBJ1-4; D possibly corresponds to TRBD1 (6 bases). This CDR3 spans 15 amino acids. Germline V gives CDR1 MDHEN, CDR2 SYDVKM. Trimming cost V 5 bases and J 3 bases, with 13 bases left between them. CDR3 residues: CASSPGQTSNEKLFF. The CDR3 DNA reads TGTGCCAGCAGTCCCGGACAGACCTCTAATGAAAAACTGTTTTTT.

V usage is TRBV12-5 and J usage is TRBJ2-3; D possibly corresponds to TRBD2 (5 bases). In germline, CDR1 is LGHNT, CDR2 FRNRAP. V was shortened by 6 bases and J by 2 bases, with 9 bases between the two germline ends. The CDR3 covers 13 residues. The CDR3 is CASGPGVTDTQYF. Written as DNA, the CDR3 is TGTGCTAGTGGCCCCGGGGTCACAGATACGCAGTATTTT.

The rearrangement links TRBV28 to TRBJ1-2; no clear D. This CDR3 is 12 amino acids long. Germline V gene lookup returns CDR1 MDHEN and CDR2 SYDVKM. V was clipped by 4 bases and J by 8 bases, with 11 bases between them. DNA of the CDR3: TGTGCCAGCAGTTCAATTAGAGGGGGCTACACCTTC. Translated: CASSSIRGGYTF.

The chain employs TRBV14 and TRBJ1-2, with D possibly matching TRBD1 (5 bases). Per the germline V gene, CDR1 is SGHDN and CDR2 is FVKESK. V lost 1 base and J lost 3, with 9 bases in between. There are 14 residues in the CDR3. CDR3 in DNA: TGTGCCAGCAGCCAAGGGGGCAGGGACTATGGCTACACCTTC. It is translated as CASSQGGRDYGYTF.

V is TRBV28 and J is TRBJ2-5; D is possibly TRBD1 or TRBD2 (5 bases each). Germline V gene data show CDR1 as MDHEN and CDR2 as SYDVKM. The CDR3 loop spans 14 amino acids. V lost 2 bases and J lost 6, with 13 bases in between. DNA of the CDR3: TGTGCCAGCAGTTTAGAGGGACCCACCAAGACCCAGTACTTC. This codes for CASSLEGPTKTQYF.

The chain recombines TRBV28 with TRBJ2-7, with D possibly being TRBD2 (6 bases). Per the germline V gene, CDR1 is MDHEN and CDR2 is SYDVKM. The CDR3 has 15 amino acids. Trimming cost V 4 bases and J 4 bases, with 17 bases left between them. The CDR3 nucleotides are TGTGCCAGCAGTTCCGGGGTAGCGGATCTTTACGAGCAGTACTTC. Residues: CASSSGVADLYEQYF.

V usage is TRBV7-2 and J usage is TRBJ1-5, with D hard to call. V lost 0 bases and J lost 7, with 10 bases in between. The CDR3 is 14 residues long. Germline V lookup: CDR1 SGHTA, CDR2 FQGNSA. The CDR3 sequence: CASSLALGYQPQHF. CDR3 sequence (DNA): TGTGCCAGCAGCTTAGCGCTGGGGTACCAGCCCCAGCATTTT. Supplemented by reference TRBV7-2 and TRBJ1-5, the full variable domain reads GAGVSQSPSNKVTEKGKDVELRCDPISGHTALYWYRQSLGQGLEFLIYFQGNSAPDKSGLPSDRFSAERTGGSVSTLTIQRTQQEDSAVYLCASSLALGYQPQHFGDGTRLSIL.

This chain links TRBV7-9 with TRBJ1-2; 8 nucleotides line up with TRBD1. The CDR3 spans 13 residues. CDR1 and CDR2 (germline): SEHNR, FQNEAQ (reference sequence). The V segment lost 1 base and the J segment 6 bases; nucleotides outside the gene matches: 1. The CDR3 loop is CASSLGTGNGYTF. The CDR3 DNA reads TGTGCCAGCAGCTTAGGGACAGGGAATGGCTACACCTTC.

V is TRBV7-9 and J is TRBJ2-4; 11 nucleotides agree with TRBD1. V was pared by 4 bases and J by 6 bases, with 2 bases of the junction left unmatched. The germline V gene has CDR1 SEHNR and CDR2 FQNEAQ (reference sequence). The CDR3 spans 14 residues. CDR3 sequence reads: CASSWGQGVNIQYF. The CDR3 DNA follows: TGTGCCAGCAGCTGGGGACAGGGGGTAAACATTCAGTACTTC.